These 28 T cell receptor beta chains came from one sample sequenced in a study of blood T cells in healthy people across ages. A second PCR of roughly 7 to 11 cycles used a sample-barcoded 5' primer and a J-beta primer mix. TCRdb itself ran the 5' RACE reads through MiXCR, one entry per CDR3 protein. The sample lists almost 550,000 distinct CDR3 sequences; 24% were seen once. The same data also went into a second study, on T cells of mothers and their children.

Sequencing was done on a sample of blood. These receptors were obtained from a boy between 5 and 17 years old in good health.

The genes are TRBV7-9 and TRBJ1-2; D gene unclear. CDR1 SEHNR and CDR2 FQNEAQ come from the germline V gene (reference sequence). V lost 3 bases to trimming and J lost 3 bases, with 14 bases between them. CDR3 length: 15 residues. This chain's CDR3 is CASSFSRSLYYGYTF. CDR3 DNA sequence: TGTGCCAGCAGCTTTAGTAGATCGCTTTACTATGGCTACACCTTC.

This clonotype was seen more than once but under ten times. The CDR3 region has the DNA TGCAGTGCTAGAGGACGGGGCTGGGGCACTGAAGCTTTCTTT. It specifies CSARGRGWGTEAFF. The gene calls are TRBV20-1 and TRBJ1-1, with D tentatively TRBD1 (5 bases). CDR1 is DFQATT, CDR2 SNEGSKA, per germline (reference sequence). This CDR3 region has 14 residues. V was pared by 1 base and J by 4 bases, with 13 bases between.

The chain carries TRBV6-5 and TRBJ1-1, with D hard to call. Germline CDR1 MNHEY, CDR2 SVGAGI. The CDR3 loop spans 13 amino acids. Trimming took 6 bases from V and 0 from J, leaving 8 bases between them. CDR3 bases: TGTGCCAGCAGCAATTGGATGAACACTGAAGCTTTCTTT. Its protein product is CASSNWMNTEAFF.

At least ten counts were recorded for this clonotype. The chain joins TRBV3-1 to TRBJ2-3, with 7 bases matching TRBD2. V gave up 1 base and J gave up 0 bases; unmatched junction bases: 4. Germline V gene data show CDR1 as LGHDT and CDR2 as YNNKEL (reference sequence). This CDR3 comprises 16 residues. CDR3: CASSQVSGASTDTQYF. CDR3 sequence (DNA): TGTGCCAGCAGCCAAGTAAGCGGGGCTAGCACAGATACGCAGTATTTT.

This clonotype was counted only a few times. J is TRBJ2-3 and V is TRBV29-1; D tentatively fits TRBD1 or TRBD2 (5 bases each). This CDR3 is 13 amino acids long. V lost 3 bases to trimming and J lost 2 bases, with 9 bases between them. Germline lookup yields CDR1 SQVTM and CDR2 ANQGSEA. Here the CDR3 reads CSVDGGPTDTQYF. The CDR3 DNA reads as TGCAGCGTTGATGGGGGACCCACAGATACGCAGTATTTT.

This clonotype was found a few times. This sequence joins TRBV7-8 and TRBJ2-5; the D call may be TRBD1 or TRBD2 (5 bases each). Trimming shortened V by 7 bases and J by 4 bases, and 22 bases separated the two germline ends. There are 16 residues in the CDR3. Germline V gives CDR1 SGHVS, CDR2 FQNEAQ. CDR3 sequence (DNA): TGTGCCAGCACCAGAAACCGGACGGGGCGACGAGAGACCCAGTACTTC. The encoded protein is CASTRNRTGRRETQYF. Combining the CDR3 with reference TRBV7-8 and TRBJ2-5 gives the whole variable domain GAGVSQSPRYKVAKRGQDVALRCDPISGHVSLFWYQQALGQGPEFLTYFQNEAQLDKSGLPSDRFFAERPEGSVSTLKIQRTQQEDSAVYLCASTRNRTGRRETQYFGPGTRLLVL.

The CDR3 nucleotides are TGTGCCAGCAGTCCAGGGACAGTGATCCAAGAGACCCAGTACTTC. Translating gives CASSPGTVIQETQYF. The V call is TRBV12-3 or TRBV12-4, the J call TRBJ2-1; the match to TRBD1 covers 7 bases. The J call may be mistaken, given a closer DNA end match to TRBJ2-5. The CDR3 runs 15 residues.

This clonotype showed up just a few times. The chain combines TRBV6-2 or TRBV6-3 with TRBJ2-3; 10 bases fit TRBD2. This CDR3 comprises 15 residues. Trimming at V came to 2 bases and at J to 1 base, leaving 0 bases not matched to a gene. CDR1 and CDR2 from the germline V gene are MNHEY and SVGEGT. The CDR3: CASSYGLAGTDTQYF. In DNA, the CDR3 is TGTGCCAGCAGTTACGGACTAGCGGGCACAGATACGCAGTATTTT.

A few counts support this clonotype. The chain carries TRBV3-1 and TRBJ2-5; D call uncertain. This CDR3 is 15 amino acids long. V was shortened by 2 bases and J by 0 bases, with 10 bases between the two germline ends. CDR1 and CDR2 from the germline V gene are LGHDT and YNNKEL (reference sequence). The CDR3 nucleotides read TGTGCCAGCAGCCAACCGACGGTGTACCAAGAGACCCAGTACTTC. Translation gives CASSQPTVYQETQYF.

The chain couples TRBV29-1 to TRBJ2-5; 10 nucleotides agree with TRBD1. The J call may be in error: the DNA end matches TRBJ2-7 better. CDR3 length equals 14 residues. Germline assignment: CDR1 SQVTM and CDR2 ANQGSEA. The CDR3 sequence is CSVAWGGTGVEQYF. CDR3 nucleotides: TGCAGCGTGGCGTGGGGCGGGACAGGGGTCGAGCAGTACTTC.

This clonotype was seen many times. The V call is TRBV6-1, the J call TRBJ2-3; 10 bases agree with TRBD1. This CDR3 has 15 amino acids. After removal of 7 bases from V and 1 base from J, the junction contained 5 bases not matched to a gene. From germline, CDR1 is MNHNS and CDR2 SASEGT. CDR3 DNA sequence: TGTGCCAGCAACTCCGGGACAGGGGGCACAGATACGCAGTATTTT. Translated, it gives CASNSGTGGTDTQYF.

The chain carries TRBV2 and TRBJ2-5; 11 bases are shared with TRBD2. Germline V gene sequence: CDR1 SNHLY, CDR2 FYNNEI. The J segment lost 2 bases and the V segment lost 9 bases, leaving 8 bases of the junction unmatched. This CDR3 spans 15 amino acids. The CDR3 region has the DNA TGTGCCAGTCGCGCTAGACTAGCGGGACAAGAGACCCAGTACTTC. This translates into CASRARLAGQETQYF.

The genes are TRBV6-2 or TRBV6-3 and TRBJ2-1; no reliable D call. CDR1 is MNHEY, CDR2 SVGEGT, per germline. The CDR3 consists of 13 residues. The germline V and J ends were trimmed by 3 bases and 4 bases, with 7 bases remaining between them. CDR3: CASSYAEYNEQFF. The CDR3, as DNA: TGTGCCAGCAGTTATGCGGAGTACAATGAGCAGTTCTTC.

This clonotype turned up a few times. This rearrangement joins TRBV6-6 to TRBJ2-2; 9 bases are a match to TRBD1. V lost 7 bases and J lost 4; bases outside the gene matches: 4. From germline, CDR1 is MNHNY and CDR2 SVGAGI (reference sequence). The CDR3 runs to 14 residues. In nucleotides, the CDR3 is TGTGCCAGCACGGGACAGGGTCTCACCGGGGAGCTGTTTTTT. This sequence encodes CASTGQGLTGELFF.

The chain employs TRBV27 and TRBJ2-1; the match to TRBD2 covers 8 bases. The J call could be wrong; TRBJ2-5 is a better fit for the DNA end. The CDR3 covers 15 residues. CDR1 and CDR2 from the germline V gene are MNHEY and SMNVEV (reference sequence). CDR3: CASSLSGTRAETQYF. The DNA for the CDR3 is TGTGCCAGCAGTCTTTCCGGGACTAGGGCGGAGACCCAGTACTTC.

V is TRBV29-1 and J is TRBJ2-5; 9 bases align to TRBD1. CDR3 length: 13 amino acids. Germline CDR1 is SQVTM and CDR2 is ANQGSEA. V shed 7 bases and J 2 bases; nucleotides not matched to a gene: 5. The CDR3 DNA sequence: TGCAGCGCCCGGGACAGGGCTCAAGAGACCCAGTACTTC. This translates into CSARDRAQETQYF.

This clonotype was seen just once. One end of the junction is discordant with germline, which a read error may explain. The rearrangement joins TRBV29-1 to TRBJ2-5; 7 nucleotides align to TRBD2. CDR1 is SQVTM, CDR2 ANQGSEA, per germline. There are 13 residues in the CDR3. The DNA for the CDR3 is TGCAGCGTTGAAGCCCAATCCGGCCGGGAGGAGTTCTTC. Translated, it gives CSVEAQSGREEFF.

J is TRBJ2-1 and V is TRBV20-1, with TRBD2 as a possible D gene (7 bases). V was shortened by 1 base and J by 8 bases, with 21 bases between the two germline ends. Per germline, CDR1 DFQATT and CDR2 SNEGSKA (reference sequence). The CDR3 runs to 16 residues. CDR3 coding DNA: TGCAGTGCTAGAGGCCCGGACAGCGGGATTCCCGATGAGCAGTTCTTC. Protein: CSARGPDSGIPDEQFF.

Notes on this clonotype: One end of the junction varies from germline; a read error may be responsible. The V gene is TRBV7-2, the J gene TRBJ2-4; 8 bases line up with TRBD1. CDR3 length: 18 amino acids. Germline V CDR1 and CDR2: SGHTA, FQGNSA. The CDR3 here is CASSPSTGALLTKNIRHF. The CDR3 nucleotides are TGTGCCAGCAGCCCCTCGACAGGGGCGCTTTTAACCAAAAACATTCGGCACTTC.

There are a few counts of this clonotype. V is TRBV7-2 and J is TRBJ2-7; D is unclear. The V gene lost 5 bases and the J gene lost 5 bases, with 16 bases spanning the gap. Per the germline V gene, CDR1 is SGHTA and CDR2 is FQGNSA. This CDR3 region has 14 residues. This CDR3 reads CASSLASQVHEQYF. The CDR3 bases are TGTGCCAGCAGCCTGGCTTCTCAAGTCCACGAGCAGTACTTC.

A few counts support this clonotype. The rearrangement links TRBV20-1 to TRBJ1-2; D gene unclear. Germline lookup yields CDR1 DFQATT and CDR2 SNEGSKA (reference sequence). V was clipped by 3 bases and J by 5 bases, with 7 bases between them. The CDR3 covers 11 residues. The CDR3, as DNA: TGCAGTGCTAGGGCCGATTATGGCTACACCTTC. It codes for CSARADYGYTF.

CDR3 sequence (DNA): TGTGCCAGCAGCGAAATCGGGGTTCTTGGAAACACCATATATTTT. This sequence encodes CASSEIGVLGNTIYF. This chain joins TRBV3-1 and TRBJ1-3; D is unclear. Trimming took off 5 bases at V and 3 bases at J, with 14 bases between the two ends. The CDR3 spans 15 residues. Per germline, CDR1 LGHDT and CDR2 YNNKEL (reference sequence).

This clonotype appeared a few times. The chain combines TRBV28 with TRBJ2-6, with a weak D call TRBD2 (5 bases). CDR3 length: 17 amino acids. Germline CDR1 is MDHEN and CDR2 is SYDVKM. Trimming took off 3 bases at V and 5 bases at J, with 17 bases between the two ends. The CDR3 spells CASSFTGDSRRANVLTF. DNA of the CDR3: TGTGCCAGCAGTTTTACCGGGGATTCTAGAAGGGCCAACGTCCTGACTTTC.

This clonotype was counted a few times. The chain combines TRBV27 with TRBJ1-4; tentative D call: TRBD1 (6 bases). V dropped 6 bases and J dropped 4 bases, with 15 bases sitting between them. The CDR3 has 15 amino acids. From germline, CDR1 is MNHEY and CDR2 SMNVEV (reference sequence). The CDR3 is CASRGHGGFNEKLFF. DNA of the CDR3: TGTGCCAGCAGGGGACATGGCGGGTTTAATGAAAAACTGTTTTTT.

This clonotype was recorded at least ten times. CDR3 loop: CASSFGGPETQYF. The CDR3 DNA is TGTGCCAGCAGTTTCGGGGGGCCAGAGACCCAGTACTTC. J is TRBJ2-5 and V is TRBV12-3 or TRBV12-4, with a tentative D call TRBD2 (7 bases). The CDR3 loop spans 13 amino acids. Trimming removed 3 bases at V and 4 bases at J, with 9 bases between.

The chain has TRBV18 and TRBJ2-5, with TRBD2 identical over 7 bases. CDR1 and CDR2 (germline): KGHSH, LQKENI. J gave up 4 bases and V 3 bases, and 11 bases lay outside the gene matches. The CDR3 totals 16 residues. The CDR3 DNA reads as TGTGCCAGCTCACCTGGGAGGCGGGAGTCGAGAGAGACCCAGTACTTC. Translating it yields CASSPGRRESRETQYF.

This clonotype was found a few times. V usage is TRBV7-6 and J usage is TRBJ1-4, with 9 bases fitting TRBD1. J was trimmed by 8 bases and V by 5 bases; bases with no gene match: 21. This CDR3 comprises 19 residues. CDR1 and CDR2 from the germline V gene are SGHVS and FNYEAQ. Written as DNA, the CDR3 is TGTGCCAGCAGCCGACCCCCTCGGGGACAGGGCTCTCGGGACGAAAAACTGTTTTTT. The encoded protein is CASSRPPRGQGSRDEKLFF.

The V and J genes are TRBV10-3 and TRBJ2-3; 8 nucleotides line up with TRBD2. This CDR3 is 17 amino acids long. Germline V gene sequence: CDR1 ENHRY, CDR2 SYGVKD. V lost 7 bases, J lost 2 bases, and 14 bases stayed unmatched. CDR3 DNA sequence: TGTGCCATCAACCCGGGGGGGGCGGGGGAGTACACAGATACGCAGTATTTT. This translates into CAINPGGAGEYTDTQYF.